A single sample gave rise to the 17 T cell receptor beta chains below, sequenced in a study of T cell responses to AZD1222 COVID-19 vaccine. Clones were read by immunoSEQ multiplex PCR, and TCRdb kept only the in-frame ones, dropping some. The sample lists nearly 110,000 clones, about 90% occurring once. Material: peripheral blood, obtained 28 days after the second AZD1222 dose. These receptor sequences come from an adult who received the AZD1222 COVID-19 vaccine.

This clone appeared once. The rearrangement links TRBV12-3 or TRBV12-4 to TRBJ2-5, with a weak D call TRBD2 (6 bases). V dropped 9 bases and J dropped 0 bases, with 11 bases sitting between them. This CDR3 spans 13 amino acids. This CDR3 reads CASSLANQETQYF. CDR3 DNA sequence: TGTGCCAGTTCCCTAGCGAACCAAGAGACCCAGTACTTC.

This sequence joins TRBV19 and TRBJ1-4; D is ambiguous. The CDR3 covers 14 residues. V dropped 6 bases and J dropped 4 bases, with 12 bases sitting between them. The germline V gene encodes CDR1 LNHDA and CDR2 SQIVND (reference sequence). CDR3 amino acids: CASSPRTNNEKLFF. The CDR3 coding sequence is TGTGCCAGTAGCCCGCGGACCAATAATGAAAAACTGTTTTTT.

This chain uses TRBV19 with TRBJ2-6, with 8 positions matching TRBD1. This CDR3 is 16 amino acids long. With 9 bases clipped from V and 0 bases from J, the junction kept 7 bases outside the gene matches. Germline-derived CDR1 and CDR2 are LNHDA and SQIVND (reference sequence). CDR3 loop: CASGTGPFSGANVLTF. The CDR3 DNA reads as TGTGCCAGCGGGACAGGTCCTTTCTCTGGGGCCAACGTCCTGACTTTC.

The chain couples TRBV10-3 to TRBJ1-2; 7 nucleotides align to TRBD1. Germline loops: CDR1 ENHRY, CDR2 SYGVKD. The V segment lost 3 bases and the J segment 4 bases; nucleotides outside the gene matches: 2. The CDR3 totals 13 residues. The CDR3 DNA reads as TGTGCCATCAGTGACCAGGGGGGCTATGGCTACACCTTC. This sequence encodes CAISDQGGYGYTF.

This clone was seen just once. V is TRBV5-5 and J is TRBJ1-6, with D unclear. Germline V gene data show CDR1 as SGHKS and CDR2 as YYEKEE (reference sequence). The CDR3 loop spans 14 amino acids. V lost 9 bases, J lost 9 bases, and 19 bases lay in between. The CDR3 DNA sequence: TGTGCCACAGTCCAGTCGGGAGGGAGTTCACCCCTCCACTTT. Residues: CATVQSGGSSPLHF.

The V call is TRBV14, the J call TRBJ2-4; 9 positions agree with TRBD2. The CDR3 contains 16 residues. The V gene's germline CDR1 is SGHDN and CDR2 FVKESK. The junction had 4 bases not matched to a gene; V was cut back by 2 bases and J by 2 bases. In DNA form, the CDR3 reads TGTGCCAGCAGCCAACTTAGCGGGGGATCCAAAAACATTCAGTACTTC. Residues: CASSQLSGGSKNIQYF.

CDR3 region: CASTEGQGSYEQYF. CDR3 nucleotides: TGTGCCAGTACCGAGGGACAGGGGTCCTACGAGCAGTACTTC. The genes are TRBV19 and TRBJ2-7; 10 nucleotides agree with TRBD1. CDR1 and CDR2 (germline): LNHDA, SQIVND (reference sequence). V shed 7 bases and J 1 base; nucleotides not matched to a gene: 4. There are 14 residues in the CDR3.

The CDR3 loop is CASSLGQRGPWEQYF. The CDR3 DNA sequence: TGTGCCAGCAGCTTAGGCCAGCGGGGCCCATGGGAGCAGTACTTC. The chain carries TRBV7-2 and TRBJ2-7, with 7 bases lining up with TRBD2. The germline CDR1 and CDR2 sequences are SGHTA and FQGNSA. The V and J ends lost 1 base and 7 bases, in that order; junction bases with no gene match: 10. This CDR3 comprises 15 residues.

The rearrangement links TRBV30 to TRBJ1-3, with unresolved D. The CDR3 is made up of 18 amino acids. The V gene's germline CDR1 is GTSNPN and CDR2 SVGIG (reference sequence). The V end was cut by 2 bases, the J end by 0 bases, with 20 bases between. This chain's CDR3 is CAWSSPPPSTRSGNTIYF. The CDR3 nucleotides are TGTGCCTGGAGTTCTCCTCCCCCCAGTACCCGCTCTGGAAACACCATATATTTT.

This clone was found once. The chain recombines TRBV25-1 with TRBJ2-1; 14 bases match TRBD2. The V gene's germline CDR1 is MGHDK and CDR2 SYGVNS. V shed 1 base and J 5 bases; nucleotides not matched to a gene: 4. The CDR3 covers 17 residues. The CDR3 DNA follows: TGTGCCAGCAGTGAATTGGGACTAGCGGGAGTCCACAATGAGCAGTTCTTC. It yields the protein CASSELGLAGVHNEQFF.

This chain links TRBV6-5 with TRBJ2-2, with a possible D match to TRBD2 (5 bases). Per the germline V gene, CDR1 is MNHEY and CDR2 is SVGAGI. V was pared by 2 bases and J by 9 bases, with 13 bases between. This CDR3 is built from 14 residues. The CDR3 sequence: CASSYPSSPRELFF. The CDR3 nucleotides are TGTGCCAGCAGTTACCCTAGCAGCCCCCGGGAGCTGTTTTTT.

A single count supports this clone. This sequence joins TRBV19 and TRBJ1-2; a weak D match, TRBD1 (6 bases). CDR1 is LNHDA and CDR2 is SQIVND in the germline V gene (reference sequence). The CDR3 totals 12 residues. V dropped 6 bases and J dropped 3 bases, with 8 bases sitting between them. CDR3 in amino acids: CASRGADYGYTF. The CDR3 nucleotides read TGTGCCAGTAGGGGGGCTGACTATGGCTACACCTTC.

In this sample, this clone turned up once. The rearrangement links TRBV29-1 to TRBJ2-7; 8 positions agree with TRBD1. V dropped 4 bases and J dropped 7; count of bases not matched to a gene: 12. Germline CDR1 SQVTM, CDR2 ANQGSEA. The CDR3 runs 14 residues. This CDR3 is CSVGGTGPAGEQYF. The CDR3 DNA sequence: TGCAGCGTTGGTGGGACAGGCCCCGCTGGGGAGCAGTACTTC.

The chain recombines TRBV5-1 with TRBJ2-7; tentative D call: TRBD2 (6 bases). Looked up from germline, CDR1 is SGHRS and CDR2 is YFSETQ. This CDR3 is built from 15 residues. V shed 6 bases and J shed 6 bases, with 22 bases lying between them. CDR3 sequence: CASNNGGGRSGEQYF. CDR3 bases: TGCGCCAGCAATAATGGGGGAGGTCGATCCGGCGAGCAGTACTTC.

The genes are TRBV7-2 and TRBJ1-3; unclear D gene. Germline CDR1 is SGHTA and CDR2 is FQGNSA. This CDR3 is built from 14 residues. V lost 5 bases and J lost 0, with 8 bases in between. CDR3 sequence: CASSPTASGNTIYF. CDR3 coding DNA: TGTGCCAGCAGCCCTACCGCCTCTGGAAACACCATATATTTT.

V is TRBV4-1 and J is TRBJ1-2; D unresolved. The CDR3 runs to 15 residues. The V gene lost 0 bases and the J gene lost 7 bases, with 15 bases spanning the gap. Germline V lookup: CDR1 MGHRA, CDR2 YSYEKL. The CDR3 nucleotides read TGCGCCAGCAGCCAAGAACGGCCGGGTATGTTTGGCTACACCTTC. Translation: CASSQERPGMFGYTF.

This rearrangement joins TRBV6-2 or TRBV6-3 to TRBJ1-1, with D unresolved. V was cut by 0 bases and J by 0 bases, with 14 bases left in between. Germline-derived CDR1 and CDR2 are MNHEY and SVGEGT. The CDR3 totals 17 residues. DNA for the CDR3: TGTGCCAGCAGTTACTCGTGGGCTGGACGCCTGAACACTGAAGCTTTCTTT. It yields the protein CASSYSWAGRLNTEAFF.